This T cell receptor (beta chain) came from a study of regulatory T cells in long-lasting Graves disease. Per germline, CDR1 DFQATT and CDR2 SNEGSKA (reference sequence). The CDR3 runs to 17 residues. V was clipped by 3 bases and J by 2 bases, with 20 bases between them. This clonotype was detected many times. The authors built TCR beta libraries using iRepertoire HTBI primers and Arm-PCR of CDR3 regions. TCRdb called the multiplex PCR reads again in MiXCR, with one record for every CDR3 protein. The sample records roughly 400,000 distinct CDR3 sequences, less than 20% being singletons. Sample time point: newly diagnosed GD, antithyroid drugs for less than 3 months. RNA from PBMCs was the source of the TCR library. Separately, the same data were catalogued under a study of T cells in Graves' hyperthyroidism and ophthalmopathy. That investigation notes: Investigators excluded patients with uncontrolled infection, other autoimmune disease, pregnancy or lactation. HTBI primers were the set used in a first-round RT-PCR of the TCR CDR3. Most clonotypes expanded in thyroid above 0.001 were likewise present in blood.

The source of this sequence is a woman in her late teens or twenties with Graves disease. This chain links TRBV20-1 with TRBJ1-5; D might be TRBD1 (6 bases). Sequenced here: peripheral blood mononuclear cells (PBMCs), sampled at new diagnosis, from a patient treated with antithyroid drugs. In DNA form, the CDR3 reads TGCAGTGCTAGCCTCTTCGGGGGGGCTAGGGGCAATCAGCCCCAGCATTTT. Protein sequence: CSASLFGGARGNQPQHF.